Detailed here is one T cell receptor beta chain. Its antigen is not identified. One end of the junction does not line up with germline, which may come from a read error. Germline V CDR1 and CDR2: MNHEY, SVGAGI. This CDR3 is built from 12 residues. This sample's RNA came from whole unsorted tissue. More than 3 cm separated this lung sample from the edge of the tumor. These data originate in a study of tumor and adjacent non-tumor tissue in lung cancer. Study-level information: Some 4.2 million productive TCRbeta reads were obtained per sample on average. Study-wide points: Normal lung showed higher cumulative top 100 clone frequency than tumor.

TCRbeta libraries were built with three rounds of nested PCR, modified from ARM-PCR. TCRdb ran MiXCR on the multiplex PCR reads and lists one entry per CDR3 protein. The sample includes roughly 74,000 distinct CDR3 sequences, over 65% seen only once; the top ten take 40%. The chain joins TRBV6-5 to TRBJ2-2, with D perhaps TRBD2 (6 bases). The clonotype was recovered from a man in his 70s with non-small cell lung cancer. The sequenced material came from distant non-tumor lung tissue. The CDR3 reads CASVGGPRDLFF. In nucleotides, the CDR3 is TGTGCCAGCGTCGGGGGTCCCCGGGACCTGTTTTTT.